This T cell receptor (beta chain) emerged from a study of identical twins. CDR1 SGHDT and CDR2 YYEEEE come from the germline V gene. This CDR3 region has 16 residues. V was pared by 3 bases and J by 6 bases, with 19 bases between. This clonotype was recorded a few times. Its antigen is not identified. A single record per CDR3 protein comes from TCRdb applying MiXCR to the 5' RACE reads. The sample holds roughly 490,000 distinct CDR3 sequences, more than 13% seen once. Study-wide results and caveats: For out-of-frame alpha sequences shared by twins, low generation probability was in excess.

These data were likewise used in another study, on yellow fever vaccine responses in identical twins.

Sequenced material: CD4+ T cells sorted from blood. This receptor was obtained from a young woman in good health. The V gene is TRBV5-6, the J gene TRBJ2-4; D is perhaps TRBD2 (5 bases). This chain's CDR3 is CASSSLPNGVANIQYF. The DNA of the CDR3 is TGTGCCAGCAGCTCCCTACCCAACGGGGTAGCAAACATTCAGTACTTC.